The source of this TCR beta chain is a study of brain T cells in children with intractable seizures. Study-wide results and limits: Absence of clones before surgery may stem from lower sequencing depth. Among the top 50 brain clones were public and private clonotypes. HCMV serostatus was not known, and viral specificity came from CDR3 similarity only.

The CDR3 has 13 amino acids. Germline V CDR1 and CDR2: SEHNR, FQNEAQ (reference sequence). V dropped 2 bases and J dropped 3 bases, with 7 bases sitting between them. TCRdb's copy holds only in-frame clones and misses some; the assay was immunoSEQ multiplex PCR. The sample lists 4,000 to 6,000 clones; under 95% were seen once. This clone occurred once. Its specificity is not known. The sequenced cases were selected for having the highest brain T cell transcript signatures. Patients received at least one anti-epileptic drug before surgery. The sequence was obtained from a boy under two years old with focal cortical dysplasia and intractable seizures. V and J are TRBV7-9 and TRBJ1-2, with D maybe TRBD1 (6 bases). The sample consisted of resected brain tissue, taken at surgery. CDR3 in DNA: TGTGCCAGCAGCTTACCAGGGGACTATGGCTACACCTTC. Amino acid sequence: CASSLPGDYGYTF.